These 20 T cell receptor beta chains originate from one sample sequenced in a study of shared clonotypes between healthy human individuals. Naive CD8 isolation took CD45RO-negative cells positively selected for CCR7 and excluded terminally differentiated effector memory CD45RA+ cells. The method was immunoSEQ multiplex PCR; TCRdb's version includes in-frame clones alone and lacks a portion of them. The table records about 2.1 million clones, approximately 92% of them present only once. Input material: naive CD8+ T cells from PBMCs. The origin of the receptors is a man aged 18 to 35 in good health. Some clones in this sample may be carry-over from other donors' samples.

This clone was detected only once. The DNA for the CDR3 is TGCGCCAGCAGCTTGGCCGAGGGGATCACAGATACGCAGTATTTT. It translates to CASSLAEGITDTQYF. The chain has TRBV5-1 and TRBJ2-3; D could derive from TRBD1 or TRBD2 (5 bases each). The CDR3 is 15 residues long. Germline values: CDR1 SGHRS, CDR2 YFSETQ. V dropped 0 bases and J dropped 2 bases, with 10 bases sitting between them.

This chain connects TRBV5-6 to TRBJ1-1; tentative D call: TRBD1 (5 bases). The germline V gene has CDR1 SGHDT and CDR2 YYEEEE. The germline V and J ends were trimmed by 4 bases and 0 bases, with 7 bases remaining between them. The CDR3 consists of 13 residues. The CDR3: CASSTGVNTEAFF. For the CDR3, the DNA is TGTGCCAGCAGCACGGGGGTGAACACTGAAGCTTTCTTT. Based on the CDR3 plus reference TRBV5-6 and TRBJ1-1, the full variable domain is DAGVTQSPTHLIKTRGQQVTLRCSPKSGHDTVSWYQQALGQGPQFIFQYYEEEERQRGNFPDRFSGHQFPNYSSELNVNALLLGDSALYLCASSTGVNTEAFFGQGTRLTVV.

The chain combines TRBV27 with TRBJ2-5, with no clear D. The V end was cut by 0 bases, the J end by 5 bases, with 10 bases between. This CDR3 comprises 14 residues. Looked up from germline, CDR1 is MNHEY and CDR2 is SMNVEV (reference sequence). The CDR3 sequence is CASSLSSGPETQYF. CDR3 coding DNA: TGTGCCAGCAGTTTATCATCCGGACCGGAGACCCAGTACTTC.

As regards this clone: The sample holds other DNA sequences that translate to the same CDR3. The gene calls are TRBV28 and TRBJ2-2; no clear D. Between the trimmed V and J ends, which lost 6 bases and 7 bases, there was a span of 6 bases. The CDR3 covers 11 residues. The germline gives CDR1 MDHEN, CDR2 SYDVKM. CDR3 sequence (DNA): TGTGCCAGCAGCCCAGGCGGGGAGCTGTTTTTT. Protein: CASSPGGELFF.

J is TRBJ2-7 and V is TRBV7-8; tentative D call: TRBD2 (5 bases). Germline V gives CDR1 SGHVS, CDR2 FQNEAQ. The CDR3 spans 14 residues. Trimming removed 6 bases from V and 1 base from J, with 13 bases in between. In nucleotides, the CDR3 is TGTGCCAGCAGTTCAAGCCGGGGTTCCTACGAGCAGTACTTC. Protein: CASSSSRGSYEQYF.

This clone was detected once. The chain links TRBV7-9 to TRBJ2-5; perhaps TRBD1 as D (5 bases). Deletions cut 1 base from V and 5 bases from J, with 17 bases between. Per the germline V gene, CDR1 is SEHNR and CDR2 is FQNEAQ (reference sequence). The CDR3 length is 16 residues. The CDR3: CASSLGPAGPVETQYF. CDR3 in DNA: TGTGCCAGCAGCTTAGGCCCGGCAGGGCCGGTCGAGACCCAGTACTTC.

This chain uses TRBV15 with TRBJ1-1, with D unclear. This CDR3 contains 13 residues. Deletions cut 8 bases from V and 2 bases from J, with 12 bases between. Germline values: CDR1 LNHNV, CDR2 YYDKDF (reference sequence). The CDR3 is CATAARLNTEAFF. For the CDR3, the DNA is TGTGCCACCGCGGCCAGACTTAACACTGAAGCTTTCTTT. The full variable domain, in which reference TRBV15 and TRBJ1-1 provide the parts outside the CDR3, is DAMVIQNPRYQVTQFGKPVTLSCSQTLNHNVMYWYQQKSSQAPKLLFHYYDKDFNNEADTPDNFQSRRPNTSFCFLDIRSPGLGDTAMYLCATAARLNTEAFFGQGTRLTVV.

The rearrangement joins TRBV20-1 to TRBJ2-1, with a weak D call TRBD1 (6 bases). The CDR3 spans 10 residues. CDR1 and CDR2 from the germline V gene are DFQATT and SNEGSKA (reference sequence). V was clipped by 6 bases and J by 15 bases, with 15 bases between them. The CDR3 is CSADEGVRFF. DNA for the CDR3: TGCAGTGCCGATGAGGGGGTTCGGTTCTTC.

As for this clone: This specimen includes other DNA sequences encoding the same CDR3. V usage is TRBV29-1 and J usage is TRBJ2-7; possible D gene TRBD2, 6 bases. V lost 3 bases and J lost 0, with 9 bases in between. CDR3 size: 13 residues. Germline-derived CDR1 and CDR2 are SQVTM and ANQGSEA. CDR3 residues: CSVEGGNSYEQYF. In nucleotides, the CDR3 is TGCAGCGTTGAGGGAGGCAACTCCTACGAGCAGTACTTC.

This clone was recorded only once. This rearrangement joins TRBV29-1 to TRBJ2-3; TRBD2 matches 7 bases. With 7 bases clipped from V and 1 base from J, the junction kept 8 bases outside the gene matches. CDR1 is SQVTM, CDR2 ANQGSEA, per germline. This CDR3 has 14 residues. DNA for the CDR3: TGCAGCGCTGGACTAGGCAAGGGCACAGATACGCAGTATTTT. Protein: CSAGLGKGTDTQYF.

The V gene is TRBV28, the J gene TRBJ2-3, with 13 bases matching TRBD2. The germline V gene has CDR1 MDHEN and CDR2 SYDVKM. J lost 4 bases, V lost 8 bases, and 9 bases had no gene match. The CDR3 contains 16 residues. As DNA, the CDR3 is TGTGCCAGCGAAAACGGACTAGCGGGAGTTTCAGATACGCAGTATTTT. This gives the protein CASENGLAGVSDTQYF.

This clone was seen a single time. This chain connects TRBV28 to TRBJ2-1; D gene uncertain. The CDR3 spans 17 residues. The ends were cut back, 3 bases at V and 0 bases at J, with 15 bases in the middle. Germline-derived CDR1 and CDR2 are MDHEN and SYDVKM. The CDR3 spells CASSFPTGGSSYNEQFF. For the CDR3, the DNA is TGTGCCAGCAGTTTCCCCACCGGCGGAAGCTCCTACAATGAGCAGTTCTTC. The full variable domain, its missing parts supplied by reference TRBV28 and TRBJ2-1, is DVKVTQSSRYLVKRTGEKVFLECVQDMDHENMFWYRQDPGLGLRLIYFSYDVKMKEKGDIPEGYSVSREKKERFSLILESASTNQTSMYLCASSFPTGGSSYNEQFFGPGTRLTVL.

DNA of the CDR3: TGTGCCAGCAGTTTAAGTCAGTACAATCAGCCCCAGCATTTT. Translated, it gives CASSLSQYNQPQHF. This chain links TRBV28 with TRBJ1-5; D gene unclear. Germline values: CDR1 MDHEN, CDR2 SYDVKM. The CDR3 has 14 amino acids. The ends were cut back, 2 bases at V and 3 bases at J, with 8 bases in the middle.

The chain is built from TRBV6-1 and TRBJ1-2, with 7 bases lining up with TRBD1. The junction had 7 bases not matched to a gene; V was cut back by 0 bases and J by 3 bases. The germline CDR1 and CDR2 sequences are MNHNS and SASEGT. The CDR3 has 16 amino acids. The CDR3 protein is CASSEAPGTDYYGYTF. CDR3 in DNA: TGTGCCAGCAGTGAAGCCCCCGGGACAGACTACTATGGCTACACCTTC.

V is TRBV7-6 and J is TRBJ1-3; the D is unclear. CDR1 is SGHVS, CDR2 FNYEAQ, per germline. V lost 5 bases and J 2 bases, leaving 13 bases between the germline ends. This CDR3 comprises 15 residues. The CDR3 sequence is CASSPPDKPGNTIYF. In DNA form, the CDR3 reads TGTGCCAGCAGCCCCCCCGACAAACCTGGAAACACCATATATTTT.

The chain joins TRBV7-2 to TRBJ2-7; D tentatively fits TRBD1 or TRBD2 (7 bases each). Trimming took 3 bases from V and 1 from J, leaving 13 bases between them. The germline gives CDR1 SGHTA, CDR2 FQGNSA. The CDR3 is made up of 15 amino acids. The CDR3 region has the DNA TGTGCCAGCAGCTTCAGGGGGGGGGATTCCTACGAGCAGTACTTC. It encodes CASSFRGGDSYEQYF.

V and J are TRBV7-2 and TRBJ2-5, with D maybe TRBD1 (5 bases). Per the germline V gene, CDR1 is SGHTA and CDR2 is FQGNSA. The CDR3 totals 14 residues. V was pared by 4 bases and J by 2 bases, with 11 bases between. CDR3 in DNA: TGTGCCAGCAGCTCGACAGAGCAGCAAGAGACCCAGTACTTC. It specifies CASSSTEQQETQYF.

The V gene is TRBV11-3, the J gene TRBJ2-5; 10 nucleotides match TRBD2. The ends lost 6 bases at V and 2 bases at J; junction bases unmatched: 12. This CDR3 spans 17 amino acids. In germline, CDR1 is SGHNT, CDR2 YENEEA. CDR3 sequence reads: CASRSRLEAGGQETQYF. DNA for the CDR3: TGTGCCAGCAGGTCACGGCTGGAAGCGGGAGGGCAAGAGACCCAGTACTTC.

The chain carries TRBV18 and TRBJ1-2; possible D gene TRBD1, 5 bases. V gave up 6 bases and J gave up 5 bases, with 25 bases separating them. The germline CDR1 and CDR2 sequences are KGHSH and LQKENI. There are 17 residues in the CDR3. CDR3 sequence: CASSAARTPSILYGYTF. In DNA, the CDR3 is TGTGCCAGCTCCGCCGCTCGGACACCCTCTATTTTATATGGCTACACCTTC.

The rearrangement links TRBV27 to TRBJ2-2; 8 bases are a match to TRBD1. Trimming at V came to 5 bases and at J to 1 base, leaving 6 bases not matched to a gene. Looked up from germline, CDR1 is MNHEY and CDR2 is SMNVEV (reference sequence). The CDR3 covers 16 residues. The CDR3 DNA sequence: TGTGCCAGCAGTCCCTGGACAGGGTTGAACACCGGGGAGCTGTTTTTT. Residues: CASSPWTGLNTGELFF.